This TCR beta chain is from a study of T cell responses to AZD1222 COVID-19 vaccine. In the study overall: Second-dose recipients at about 4 or about 12 weeks were treated as one pooled group.

Study-level findings and limits: Only a handful of AZD1222 recipients, more than five in all, had baseline seropositivity.

A remark on this clone: What it binds is not known.

V lost 3 bases and J 5 bases, leaving 28 bases between the germline ends. Germline lookup yields CDR1 PRHDT and CDR2 FYEKMQ (reference sequence). This CDR3 spans 19 amino acids. The assay was immunoSEQ multiplex PCR, and TCRdb's table has in-frame clones only and misses some. The repertoire holds more than 80,000 clones, with under 90% as singletons. The receptor comes from an adult in good health. Sequenced here: peripheral blood, sampled on day 0 of AZD1222 vaccination. The chain links TRBV13 to TRBJ2-5; D may match TRBD1 or TRBD2 (7 bases each). CDR3 nucleotide sequence: TGTGCCAGCAGCTTCTGCCTCAGAGGGGAGTCGGGGGGACAGGAGACCCAGTACTTC. It codes for CASSFCLRGESGGQETQYF.